This T cell receptor (beta chain) was observed in a study of blood T cell repertoires in COVID-19. Study at large: Specimens from acute and convalescent COVID-19 originated in the United States, Italy and Spain. Sources were T cells, B-cell-depleted T cells, or PBMCs; the material itself was cDNA or gDNA.

Authors' processing steps: For nucleated cells, counts were estimated from reference gene primer amplification. The assay was immunoSEQ multiplex PCR, and TCRdb's table has in-frame clones only and misses some. The V and J calls and clone size are taken from that table; D and trimming were inferred from the DNA. In the table there are tens of thousands of clones, over 70% of which are singletons. There are 14 residues in the CDR3. Per germline, CDR1 MNHEY and CDR2 SMNVEV (reference sequence). J gave up 4 bases and V 10 bases, and 7 bases lay outside the gene matches. This sequence originates from a man aged 60 to 69 with acute or convalescent COVID-19. This sequence joins TRBV27 and TRBJ2-7, with 13 positions matching TRBD2. The sample comprised peripheral blood. The CDR3 is CATKGLAGPYEQYF. CDR3 bases: TGTGCCACGAAGGGACTAGCGGGACCTTACGAGCAGTACTTC.